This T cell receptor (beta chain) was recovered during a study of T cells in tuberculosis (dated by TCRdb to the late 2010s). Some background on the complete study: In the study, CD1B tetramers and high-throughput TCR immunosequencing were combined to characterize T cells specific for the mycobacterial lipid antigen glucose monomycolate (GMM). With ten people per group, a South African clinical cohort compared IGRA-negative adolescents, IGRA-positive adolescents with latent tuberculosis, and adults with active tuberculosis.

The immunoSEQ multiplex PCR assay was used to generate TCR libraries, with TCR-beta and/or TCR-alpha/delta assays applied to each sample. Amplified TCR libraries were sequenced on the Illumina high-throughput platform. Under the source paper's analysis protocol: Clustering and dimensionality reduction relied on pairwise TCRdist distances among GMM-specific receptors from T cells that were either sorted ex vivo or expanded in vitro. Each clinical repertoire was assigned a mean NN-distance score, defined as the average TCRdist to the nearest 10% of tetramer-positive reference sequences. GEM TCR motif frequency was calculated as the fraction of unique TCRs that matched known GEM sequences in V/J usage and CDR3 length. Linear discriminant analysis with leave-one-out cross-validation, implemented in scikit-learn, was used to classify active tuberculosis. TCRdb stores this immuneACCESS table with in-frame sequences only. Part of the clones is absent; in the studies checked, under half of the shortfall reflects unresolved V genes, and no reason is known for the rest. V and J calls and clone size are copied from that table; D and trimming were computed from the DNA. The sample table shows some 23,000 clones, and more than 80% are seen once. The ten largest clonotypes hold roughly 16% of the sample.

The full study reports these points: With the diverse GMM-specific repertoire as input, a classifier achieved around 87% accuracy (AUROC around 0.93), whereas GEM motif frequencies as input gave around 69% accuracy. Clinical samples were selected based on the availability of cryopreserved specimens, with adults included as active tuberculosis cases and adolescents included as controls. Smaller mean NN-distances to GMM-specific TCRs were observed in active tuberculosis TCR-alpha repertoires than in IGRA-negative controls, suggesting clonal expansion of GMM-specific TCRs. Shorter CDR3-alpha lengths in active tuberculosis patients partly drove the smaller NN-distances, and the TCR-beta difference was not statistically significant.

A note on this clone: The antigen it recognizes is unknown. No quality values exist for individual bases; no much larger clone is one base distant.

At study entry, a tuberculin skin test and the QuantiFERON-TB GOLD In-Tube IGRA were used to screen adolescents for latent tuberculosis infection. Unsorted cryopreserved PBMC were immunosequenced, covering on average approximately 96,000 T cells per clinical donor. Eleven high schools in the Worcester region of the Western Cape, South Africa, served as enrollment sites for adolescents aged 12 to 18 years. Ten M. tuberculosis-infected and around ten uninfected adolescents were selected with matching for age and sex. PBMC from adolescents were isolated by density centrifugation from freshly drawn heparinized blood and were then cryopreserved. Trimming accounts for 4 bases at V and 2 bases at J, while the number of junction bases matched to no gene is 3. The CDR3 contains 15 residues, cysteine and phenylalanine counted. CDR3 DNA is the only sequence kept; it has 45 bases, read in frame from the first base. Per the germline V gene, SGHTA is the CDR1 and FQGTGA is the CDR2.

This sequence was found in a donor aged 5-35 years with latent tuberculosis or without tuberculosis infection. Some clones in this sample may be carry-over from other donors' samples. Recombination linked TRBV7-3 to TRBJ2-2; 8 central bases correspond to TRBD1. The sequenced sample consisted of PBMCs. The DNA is TGTGCCAGCAGCTCCGGGACAGGAAACACCGGGGAGCTGTTTTTT. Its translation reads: CASSSGTGNTGELFF.